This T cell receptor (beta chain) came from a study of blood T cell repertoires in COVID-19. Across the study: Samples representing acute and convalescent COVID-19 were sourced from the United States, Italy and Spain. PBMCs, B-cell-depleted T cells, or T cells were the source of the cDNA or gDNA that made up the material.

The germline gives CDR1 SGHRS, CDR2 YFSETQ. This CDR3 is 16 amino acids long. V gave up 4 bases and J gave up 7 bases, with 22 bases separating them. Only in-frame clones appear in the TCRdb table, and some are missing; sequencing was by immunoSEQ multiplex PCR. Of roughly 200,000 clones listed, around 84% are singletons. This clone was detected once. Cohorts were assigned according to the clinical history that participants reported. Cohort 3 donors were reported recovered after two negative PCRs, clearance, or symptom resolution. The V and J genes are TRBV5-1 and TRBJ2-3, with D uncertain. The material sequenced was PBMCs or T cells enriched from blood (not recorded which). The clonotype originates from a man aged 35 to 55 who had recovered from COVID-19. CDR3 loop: CASSPTPRFDTNTQYF. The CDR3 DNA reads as TGCGCCAGCAGCCCCACTCCTAGATTCGATACAAATACGCAGTATTTT.